The 19 T cell receptor beta chains reported below all come from one sample, sequenced in a study of cytomegalovirus exposure and HLA in healthy donors. Generated by immunoSEQ multiplex PCR, the TCRdb table keeps only in-frame clones and is missing some. The table has 200,000 to 250,000 clones, 90% to 95% seen once. Sequenced material: PBMCs. These receptors came from a woman between 18 and 29 years old in good health and CMV-seronegative.

The rearrangement links TRBV27 to TRBJ1-2; 10 positions match TRBD1. V trimming: 8 bases; J trimming: 4 bases; junction bases outside the gene matches: 7. This CDR3 region has 14 residues. Germline values: CDR1 MNHEY, CDR2 SMNVEV (reference sequence). The DNA for the CDR3 is TGTGCCAGCGGGACAGGGGATTCGGGCTATGGCTACACCTTC. This translates into CASGTGDSGYGYTF.

The chain recombines TRBV4-1 with TRBJ2-7; the D gene is possibly TRBD2 (5 bases). The CDR3 extends over 15 amino acids. The germline V and J ends were trimmed by 2 bases and 2 bases, with 13 bases remaining between them. The germline gives CDR1 MGHRA, CDR2 YSYEKL. The CDR3 DNA reads as TGCGCCAGCAGCCAAAACCCCGGGAACCCCTACGAGCAGTACTTC. It yields the protein CASSQNPGNPYEQYF.

V usage is TRBV5-1 and J usage is TRBJ1-2; TRBD1 aligns across 7 bases. The germline V gene has CDR1 SGHRS and CDR2 YFSETQ. J lost 4 bases, V lost 6 bases, and 9 bases had no gene match. The CDR3 spans 14 residues. The CDR3 loop is CASNTGTEFYGYTF. The CDR3 DNA follows: TGCGCCAGCAACACCGGGACAGAATTCTATGGCTACACCTTC.

The gene calls are TRBV28 and TRBJ2-7, with TRBD1 matching over 7 bases. CDR1 is MDHEN, CDR2 SYDVKM, per germline. The CDR3 covers 13 residues. CDR3 bases: TGTGGCATTGGCAGGGGGAGATTTAACGAGCAGTACTTC. This codes for CGIGRGRFNEQYF. The complete variable domain, with remaining parts taken from reference TRBV28 and TRBJ2-7, reads DVKVTQSSRYLVKRTGEKVFLECVQDMDHENMFWYRQDPGLGLRLIYFSYDVKMKEKGDIPEGYSVSREKKERFSLILESASTNQTSMYLCGIGRGRFNEQYFGPGTRLTVT.

The chain couples TRBV5-1 to TRBJ2-3, with unresolved D. Germline V gives CDR1 SGHRS, CDR2 YFSETQ. This CDR3 spans 12 amino acids. Trimming took off 1 base at V and 4 bases at J, with 4 bases between the two ends. This CDR3 reads CASSLYPDTQYF. The CDR3 DNA reads as TGCGCCAGCAGCTTGTATCCAGATACGCAGTATTTT.

The V and J genes are TRBV28 and TRBJ1-5; D gene unclear. The CDR3 totals 19 residues. CDR1 MDHEN and CDR2 SYDVKM come from the germline V gene. Trimming cost V 5 bases and J 3 bases, with 26 bases left between them. Here the CDR3 reads CASSIRITPTLPNNQPQHF. For the CDR3, the DNA is TGTGCCAGCAGTATACGAATTACCCCGACACTGCCTAACAATCAGCCCCAGCATTTT.

The chain has TRBV23-1 and TRBJ1-1; D gene unclear. TRBV23-1 is designated an ORF whose function remains uncertain. CDR3 size: 15 residues. V lost 5 bases to trimming and J lost 5 bases, with 18 bases between them. Here the CDR3 reads CASSYEILVWTEAFF. CDR3 bases: TGCGCCAGCAGTTACGAGATTCTCGTATGGACTGAAGCTTTCTTT.

The chain has TRBV5-6 and TRBJ1-3; tentatively, D is TRBD1 (5 bases). V was cut by 5 bases and J by 0 bases, with 12 bases left in between. From germline, CDR1 is SGHDT and CDR2 YYEEEE. This CDR3 contains 15 residues. CDR3 sequence: CASSVTGFSGNTIYF. CDR3 DNA: TGTGCCAGCAGTGTCACAGGTTTCTCTGGAAACACCATATATTTT.

V gene TRBV5-6 combines with J gene TRBJ2-1, with D perhaps TRBD2 (6 bases). This CDR3 has 13 residues. Germline lookup yields CDR1 SGHDT and CDR2 YYEEEE. The V end lost 2 bases, the J end lost 7 bases, and 10 bases lay between the germline ends. This chain's CDR3 is CASSFGLPNEQFF. As DNA, the CDR3 is TGTGCCAGCAGCTTCGGACTACCAAATGAGCAGTTCTTC.

The rearrangement uses TRBV30 and TRBJ2-2; TRBD2 matches at 12 bases. The V gene's germline CDR1 is GTSNPN and CDR2 SVGIG (reference sequence). CDR3 size: 15 residues. V dropped 3 bases and J dropped 7; count of bases not matched to a gene: 6. The CDR3, as DNA: TGTGCCTGGAGGGCTAGCGGGAGGGCCGGCGGGGAGCTGTTTTTT. Amino acids: CAWRASGRAGGELFF.

V and J are TRBV6-1 and TRBJ2-5; TRBD1 is a possible D gene (6 bases). Germline CDR1 reads MNHNS; CDR2 reads SASEGT. The CDR3 has 14 amino acids. Trimming took off 1 base at V and 5 bases at J, with 11 bases between the two ends. Here the CDR3 DNA reads TGTGCCAGCAGTGAAGGGGCGAGGGGGGAGACCCAGTACTTC. It specifies CASSEGARGETQYF.

This clone was seen a few times. The rearrangement uses TRBV10-3 and TRBJ2-7; TRBD1 matches at 12 bases. Trimming at V came to 10 bases and at J to 1 base, leaving 2 bases not matched to a gene. Germline loops: CDR1 ENHRY, CDR2 SYGVKD. The CDR3 is 13 residues long. DNA of the CDR3: TGTGCCACGGGACAGGGGGCATCCTACGAGCAGTACTTC. Residues: CATGQGASYEQYF.

This chain joins TRBV7-2 and TRBJ2-7; tentative D call: TRBD2 (8 bases). In germline, CDR1 is SGHTA, CDR2 FQGNSA. This CDR3 has 15 residues. V was trimmed by 5 bases and J by 1 base, leaving 15 bases between them. CDR3 in amino acids: CASSIIAGQSYEQYF. The CDR3 DNA reads TGTGCCAGCAGCATAATAGCGGGACAGTCCTACGAGCAGTACTTC. The full variable domain, its missing parts supplied by reference TRBV7-2 and TRBJ2-7, is GAGVSQSPSNKVTEKGKDVELRCDPISGHTALYWYRQSLGQGLEFLIYFQGNSAPDKSGLPSDRFSAERTGGSVSTLTIQRTQQEDSAVYLCASSIIAGQSYEQYFGPGTRLTVT.

This sequence joins TRBV18 and TRBJ1-2; D unresolved. The CDR3 is 16 amino acids. Looked up from germline, CDR1 is KGHSH and CDR2 is LQKENI. V gave up 3 bases and J gave up 6 bases, with 20 bases separating them. CDR3 in amino acids: CASSPTLHGEGDGYTF. DNA for the CDR3: TGTGCCAGCTCACCGACCCTTCACGGGGAAGGTGATGGCTACACCTTC.

This chain connects TRBV4-1 to TRBJ1-3; D gene unclear. There are 15 residues in the CDR3. With 3 bases removed from V and 6 bases from J, the gap between germline ends came to 15 bases. Germline V lookup: CDR1 MGHRA, CDR2 YSYEKL. CDR3 protein: CASSHRRQLSNTIYF. The CDR3 DNA sequence: TGCGCCAGCAGCCATCGACGACAACTCTCAAACACCATATATTTT.

The chain carries TRBV5-5 and TRBJ2-1; D perhaps matches TRBD2 (5 bases). Germline CDR1 reads SGHKS; CDR2 reads YYEKEE (reference sequence). The CDR3 is made up of 14 amino acids. The V end was cut by 3 bases, the J end by 7 bases, with 14 bases between. CDR3: CASSSQGLGNEQFF. In nucleotides, the CDR3 is TGTGCCAGCAGCTCTCAAGGACTTGGGAATGAGCAGTTCTTC.

The V call is TRBV6-5, the J call TRBJ2-3; 13 positions match TRBD2. Losses at the gene ends were 2 bases for V and 4 bases for J; bases not matched to a gene: 3. The germline V gene encodes CDR1 MNHEY and CDR2 SVGAGI. This CDR3 spans 16 amino acids. This CDR3 reads CASSYATSGRPDTQYF. The CDR3, as DNA: TGTGCCAGCAGTTACGCGACTAGCGGGAGGCCAGATACGCAGTATTTT.

V and J are TRBV11-3 and TRBJ2-7; TRBD1 aligns across 10 bases. The CDR3 contains 15 residues. With V trimmed by 2 bases and J by 4 bases, 5 bases remained unmatched. The germline V gene has CDR1 SGHNT and CDR2 YENEEA. The CDR3 protein is CASSLRSGQGYEQYF. As DNA, the CDR3 is TGTGCCAGCAGCTTAAGGTCGGGACAGGGGTACGAGCAGTACTTC.

This clone has only one observation. V usage is TRBV6-1 and J usage is TRBJ2-7, with D possibly matching TRBD2 (5 bases). The length of the CDR3 is 15 residues. V dropped 2 bases and J dropped 0 bases, with 11 bases sitting between them. CDR1 and CDR2 (germline): MNHNS, SASEGT. The chain's CDR3 is CASSEQGLISYEQYF. The CDR3 DNA follows: TGTGCCAGCAGTGAACAAGGACTCATCTCCTACGAGCAGTACTTC.